The rows below give T cell receptor beta chains drawn from one sample of a study of response to subunit inactivated influenza vaccine. TCRdb re-analysed the RT-PCR reads in MiXCR, keeping a single row per CDR3 protein. Among 530,000 or so distinct CDR3 sequences, around 25% were seen once, and the ten largest hold around 2%. The sample was CD4+ T cells sorted from PBMCs, taken around 5 days after vaccination. These TCRs come from a man aged 50 to 60 who received an inactivated influenza vaccine. The CDR3 runs from the conserved cysteine through the conserved F or W. The D gene is left open where the match is weak. Expanded clones get a size class; other rows say once, few or many, or leave the size out.

V: TRBV20-1; J: TRBJ2-6; size: .; D: TRBD1; CDR3: CSATTGQGAYNGANVLTF; DNA: TGCAGTGCAACTACGGGACAGGGGGCGTATAATGGGGCCAACGTCCTGACTTTC
V: TRBV10-3; J: TRBJ2-1; size: many; D: TRBD1; CDR3: CAISQGQGARNEQFF; DNA: TGTGCCATCAGTCAGGGACAGGGGGCGCGGAATGAGCAGTTCTTC
V: TRBV6-2/TRBV6-3; J: TRBJ2-1; size: few; D: TRBD2; CDR3: CASSTAGGRNEQFF; DNA: TGTGCCAGCAGTACGGCGGGGGGGCGCAATGAGCAGTTCTTC
V: TRBV28; J: TRBJ2-7; size: .; D: .; CDR3: CASAEQVFRYEQYF; DNA: TGTGCCAGCGCGGAGCAGGTCTTTAGGTACGAGCAGTACTTC
V: TRBV4-3; J: TRBJ2-7; size: .; D: .; CDR3: CASSQERLVALYEQYF; DNA: TGCGCCAGCAGCCAAGAACGGCTAGTAGCGTTGTACGAGCAGTACTTC
V: TRBV20-1; J: TRBJ2-3; size: .; D: TRBD2; CDR3: CSAPQGLAITDTQYF; DNA: TGCAGTGCCCCCCAGGGACTAGCGATCACAGATACGCAGTATTTT
V: TRBV20-1; J: TRBJ1-5; size: .; D: .; CDR3: CSAREGINQPQHF; DNA: TGCAGTGCTAGAGAAGGGATCAATCAGCCCCAGCATTTT
V: TRBV7-9; J: TRBJ2-7; size: .; D: TRBD2; CDR3: CASSLALAGSSYEQYF; DNA: TGTGCCAGCAGCTTAGCTCTAGCGGGGAGCTCCTACGAGCAGTACTTC
V: TRBV18; J: TRBJ2-1; size: .; D: TRBD2; CDR3: CASSPRGGSGYNEQFF; DNA: TGTGCCAGCTCACCAAGGGGCGGGAGTGGCTACAATGAGCAGTTCTTC
V: TRBV29-1; J: TRBJ2-7; size: .; D: .; CDR3: CSVVTGFEQYF; DNA: TGCAGCGTAGTAACAGGGTTCGAGCAGTACTTC
V: TRBV5-1; J: TRBJ1-6; size: .; D: TRBD1; CDR3: CASSQRQGTSPLHF; DNA: TGCGCCAGCAGCCAAAGACAGGGAACATCACCCCTCCACTTT
V: TRBV6-5; J: TRBJ2-3; size: .; D: TRBD1; CDR3: CASSSLAGTEDTQYF; DNA: TGTGCCAGCAGTTCACTGGCTGGGACAGAAGATACGCAGTATTTT
V: TRBV6-2/TRBV6-3; J: TRBJ1-5; size: few; D: .; CDR3: CASSFPGVGQPQHF; DNA: TGTGCCAGCAGTTTTCCAGGGGTTGGTCAGCCCCAGCATTTT
V: TRBV20-1; J: TRBJ2-5; size: .; D: TRBD1; CDR3: CSARVRGQGESQETQYF; DNA: TGCAGTGCTAGAGTCCGCGGACAGGGGGAATCCCAAGAGACCCAGTACTTC
V: TRBV20-1; J: TRBJ1-2; size: .; D: .; CDR3: CSALYTSNYGYTF; DNA: TGCAGTGCTCTTTACACGTCCAACTATGGCTACACCTTC
V: TRBV10-3; J: TRBJ2-7; size: .; D: TRBD1; CDR3: CAISPGTGYTTTEYF; DNA: TGTGCCATCAGCCCGGGGACAGGGTATACCACGACGGAGTACTTC
V: TRBV4-3; J: TRBJ2-3; size: .; D: TRBD2; CDR3: CASSQDRLAGGTDTQYF; DNA: TGCGCCAGCAGCCAAGATCGACTAGCGGGGGGCACAGATACGCAGTATTTT
V: TRBV6-5; J: TRBJ2-7; size: few; D: TRBD2; CDR3: CASSSTSGGREQYF; DNA: TGTGCCAGCAGTTCGACTAGCGGGGGGAGGGAGCAGTACTTC